This TCR beta chain was found in a study of blood T cell repertoires in COVID-19. About the research overall: Samples of COVID-19 (acute and convalescent) were obtained from the United States, Italy and Spain.

The Seattle patients joined while their infection was active and were tracked longitudinally afterward. Assay: immunoSEQ multiplex PCR; the TCRdb copy retains only in-frame clones and omits some. The sample has under 400,000 clones, about nine tenths seen once. Per the germline V gene, CDR1 is SGHNT and CDR2 is YYREEE (reference sequence). This CDR3 has 11 amino acids. Trimming stripped 0 bases from V and 15 bases from J, with 10 bases between. The receptor comes from a woman between 25 and 40 years old with COVID-19, enrolled during active disease. The sequenced sample consisted of peripheral blood. V and J are TRBV5-4 and TRBJ2-1; D is unresolved. Here the CDR3 reads CASSLAAVRFF. In nucleotides, the CDR3 is TGTGCCAGCAGCTTGGCCGCGGTTCGGTTCTTC. Full variable domain (missing parts from reference TRBV5-4 and TRBJ2-1): ETGVTQSPTHLIKTRGQQVTLRCSSQSGHNTVSWYQQALGQGPQFIFQYYREEENGRGNFPPRFSGLQFPNYSSELNVNALELDDSALYLCASSLAAVRFFGPGTRLTVL.